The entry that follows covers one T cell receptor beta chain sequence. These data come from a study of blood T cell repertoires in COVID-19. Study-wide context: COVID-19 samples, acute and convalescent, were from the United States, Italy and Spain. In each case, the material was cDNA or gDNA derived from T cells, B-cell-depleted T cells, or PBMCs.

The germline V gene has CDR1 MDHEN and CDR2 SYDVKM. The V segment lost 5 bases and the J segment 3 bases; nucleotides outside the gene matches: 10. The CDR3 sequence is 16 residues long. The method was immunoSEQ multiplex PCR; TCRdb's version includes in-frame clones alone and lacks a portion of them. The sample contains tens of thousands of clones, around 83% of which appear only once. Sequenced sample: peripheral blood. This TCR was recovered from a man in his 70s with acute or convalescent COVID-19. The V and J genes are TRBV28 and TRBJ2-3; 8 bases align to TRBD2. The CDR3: CASSPRTSLATDTQYF. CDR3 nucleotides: TGTGCCAGCAGTCCTCGGACTAGCTTGGCTACAGATACGCAGTATTTT.